This TCR beta chain was obtained from a study of cytomegalovirus exposure and HLA in healthy donors. Healthy individuals who donated bone marrow served as the donors. PCR primers comprised 60 Vbeta and 13 Jbeta primers. This table comes from immunoSEQ multiplex PCR, and its TCRdb copy is limited to in-frame clones, with some not included. The table has roughly 200,000 clones, over 65% seen once. With 0 bases clipped from V and 12 bases from J, the junction kept 7 bases outside the gene matches. The CDR3 extends over 14 amino acids. Germline V gene data show CDR1 as SGHTS and CDR2 as YDEGEE. The J gene is TRBJ2-1, the V gene TRBV5-8; 9 bases map to TRBD2. This TCR derives from a man aged 35 to 55 in good health and CMV-seropositive. Sequencing used PBMCs. The CDR3 nucleotides read TGTGCCAGCAGCTTGGGACTAGCGGCGTTAGGGCAGTTCTTC. It is translated as CASSLGLAALGQFF. Drawing the rest from reference TRBV5-8 and TRBJ2-1, the complete variable domain is EAGVTQSPTHLIKTRGQQATLRCSPISGHTSVYWYQQALGLGLQFLLWYDEGEERNRGNFPPRFSGRQFPNYSSELNVNALELEDSALYLCASSLGLAALGQFFGPGTRLTVL.